These 23 T cell receptor beta chains came from one sample sequenced in a study of identical twins. TCRdb used MiXCR to reprocess the 5' RACE reads, holding one entry per CDR3 protein. Among hundreds of thousands of distinct CDR3 sequences listed, roughly an eighth were seen once. This sample also appeared in a second study, on yellow fever vaccine responses in identical twins.

Sequencing was carried out using PBMCs. The receptors stem from a woman aged 18-35 years in good health.

In this sample, this clonotype turned up many times. This sequence joins TRBV12-3 or TRBV12-4 and TRBJ2-1, with D perhaps matching TRBD1 (5 bases). The V end lost 6 bases, the J end lost 9 bases, and 15 bases lay between the germline ends. The CDR3 is 13 amino acids. CDR3 DNA: TGTGCCAGCAGCCTATCTGGACACCTTGAGCAGTTCTTC. It is translated as CASSLSGHLEQFF.

This clonotype was recorded at least ten times. V and J are TRBV6-5 and TRBJ2-1; no definite D call. Germline-derived CDR1 and CDR2 are MNHEY and SVGAGI. V lost 6 bases and J lost 9, with 9 bases in between. The CDR3 length is 11 residues. The CDR3 protein is CASRTGGEQFF. CDR3 nucleotides: TGTGCCAGCAGGACCGGTGGTGAGCAGTTCTTC.

This clonotype was seen more than once but under ten times. This chain connects TRBV7-2 to TRBJ1-2, with TRBD1 identical over 7 bases. Germline V CDR1 and CDR2: SGHTA, FQGNSA. V lost 5 bases and J lost 3; bases outside the gene matches: 9. The CDR3 loop spans 15 amino acids. CDR3 in DNA: TGTGCCAGCAGCCAAAGGACAGGTACCTACTATGGCTACACCTTC. Protein product: CASSQRTGTYYGYTF.

This clonotype has at least ten counts. The chain recombines TRBV7-6 with TRBJ1-4; possibly TRBD1 for D (6 bases). Germline CDR1 is SGHVS and CDR2 is FNYEAQ. CDR3 length: 13 amino acids. Trimming pared 1 base from V and 6 bases from J, leaving 6 bases between. The CDR3 region is CASSLDRDEKLFF. In nucleotides, the CDR3 is TGTGCCAGCAGCTTAGACAGGGATGAAAAACTGTTTTTT. Full variable domain (rest looked up from reference TRBV7-6 and TRBJ1-4): GAGVSQSPRYKVTKRGQDVALRCDPISGHVSLYWYRQALGQGPEFLTYFNYEAQQDKSGLPNDRFSAERPEGSISTLTIQRTEQRDSAMYRCASSLDRDEKLFFGSGTQLSVL.

This sequence joins TRBV7-9 and TRBJ2-1, with TRBD1 matching over 8 bases. Per the germline V gene, CDR1 is SEHNR and CDR2 is FQNEAQ (reference sequence). The CDR3 runs 14 residues. After removal of 6 bases from V and 6 bases from J, the junction contained 7 bases not matched to a gene. DNA for the CDR3: TGTGCCAGCAGACGAGGACAGGGAGGCAATGAGCAGTTCTTC. Encoded protein: CASRRGQGGNEQFF. The full variable domain, with the rest looked up from reference TRBV7-9 and TRBJ2-1, is DTGVSQNPRHKITKRGQNVTFRCDPISEHNRLYWYRQTLGQGPEFLTYFQNEAQLEKSRLLSDRFSAERPKGSFSTLEIQRTEQGDSAMYLCASRRGQGGNEQFFGPGTRLTVL.

This chain connects TRBV5-1 to TRBJ1-2; maybe TRBD1 (6 bases). Trimming removed 4 bases at V and 6 bases at J, with 13 bases between. CDR1 and CDR2 from the germline V gene are SGHRS and YFSETQ. The CDR3 runs to 13 residues. CDR3 nucleotide sequence: TGCGCCAGCAGCCTGGTGAGGGACAATGGCTACACCTTC. The encoded protein is CASSLVRDNGYTF.

Only a few counts were recorded for this clonotype. The gene calls are TRBV12-3 or TRBV12-4 and TRBJ2-1; TRBD1 might be the D (6 bases). The CDR3 runs to 14 residues. The germline V and J ends were trimmed by 5 bases and 7 bases, with 15 bases remaining between them. The CDR3 loop is CASSPRTAPNEQFF. The CDR3 DNA reads TGTGCCAGCAGTCCACGGACAGCTCCAAATGAGCAGTTCTTC.

This chain links TRBV15 with TRBJ2-5; 7 bases agree with TRBD1. The CDR3 has 16 amino acids. The V gene end was trimmed by 1 base and the J gene end by 2 bases; junction bases not matched to a gene: 7. Germline lookup yields CDR1 LNHNV and CDR2 YYDKDF (reference sequence). CDR3 sequence (DNA): TGTGCCACCAGCAGAGCCCTGTCAGGGGGACAAGAGACCCAGTACTTC. This encodes CATSRALSGGQETQYF.

The chain links TRBV20-1 to TRBJ2-3, with D hard to call. Germline values: CDR1 DFQATT, CDR2 SNEGSKA (reference sequence). This CDR3 comprises 14 residues. With 4 bases removed from V and 0 bases from J, the gap between germline ends came to 11 bases. Written as DNA, the CDR3 is TGCAGTGCTAAGCTCTTCGGGAGCACAGATACGCAGTATTTT. This gives the protein CSAKLFGSTDTQYF.

This clonotype was detected a few times. The CDR3 sequence is CSAPRDEAMNTEAFF. CDR3 sequence (DNA): TGCAGTGCCCCCCGGGACGAAGCCATGAACACTGAAGCTTTCTTT. The chain couples TRBV20-1 to TRBJ1-1; D is possibly TRBD1 (5 bases). Germline V gene data show CDR1 as DFQATT and CDR2 as SNEGSKA (reference sequence). With 6 bases removed from V and 0 bases from J, the gap between germline ends came to 17 bases. This CDR3 region has 15 residues.

This clonotype was detected only a few times. In DNA, the CDR3 is TGTGCCAGCAGCCTGGTAGGGCTTCGAGAGACCCAGTACTTC. Encoded protein: CASSLVGLRETQYF. The rearrangement links TRBV5-5 to TRBJ2-5; D is unclear. The germline V gene has CDR1 SGHKS and CDR2 YYEKEE (reference sequence). This CDR3 has 14 residues. The V gene lost 4 bases and the J gene lost 4 bases, with 14 bases spanning the gap.

This clonotype has a handful of counts. The rearrangement links TRBV12-3 or TRBV12-4 to TRBJ2-5; 7 nucleotides line up with TRBD2. V lost 6 bases, J lost 2 bases, and 6 bases stayed unmatched. There are 14 residues in the CDR3. The CDR3 spells CASRVGGQQETQYF. The CDR3 DNA follows: TGTGCCAGCAGAGTGGGAGGGCAGCAAGAGACCCAGTACTTC.

This clonotype was seen at least ten times. The V and J genes are TRBV3-1 and TRBJ1-4; D ambiguous. V dropped 4 bases and J dropped 8 bases, with 17 bases sitting between them. The V gene's germline CDR1 is LGHDT and CDR2 YNNKEL (reference sequence). The CDR3 has 15 residues. The DNA for the CDR3 is TGTGCCAGCAGCCTAGCCAAGGGAGGCGGAGAAAAACTGTTTTTT. Protein product: CASSLAKGGGEKLFF.

In this sample, this clonotype turned up a few times. The chain links TRBV2 to TRBJ2-2, with D possibly being TRBD1 (5 bases). This CDR3 has 14 amino acids. Germline-derived CDR1 and CDR2 are SNHLY and FYNNEI. V lost 5 bases and J lost 4, with 11 bases in between. For the CDR3, the DNA is TGTGCCAGCAGTAAAAAAGGGGCCACCGGGGAGCTGTTTTTT. Protein sequence: CASSKKGATGELFF.

The rearrangement joins TRBV10-3 to TRBJ2-1; perhaps TRBD1 as D (5 bases). The germline V gene encodes CDR1 ENHRY and CDR2 SYGVKD. The CDR3 covers 12 residues. Deletions cut 6 bases from V and 8 bases from J, with 11 bases between. This CDR3 reads CAIRYQGDEQFF. CDR3 DNA sequence: TGTGCCATCAGGTACCAGGGTGATGAGCAGTTCTTC.

The chain carries TRBV6-2 or TRBV6-3 and TRBJ2-5; 10 bases are shared with TRBD2. Germline V gene lookup returns CDR1 MNHEY and CDR2 SVGEGT. CDR3 length equals 16 residues. V lost 2 bases to trimming and J lost 0 bases; unmatched junction nucleotides: 3. This CDR3 reads CASSYLAGEHQETQYF. The CDR3 coding sequence is TGTGCCAGCAGTTACCTAGCGGGGGAGCACCAAGAGACCCAGTACTTC.

The rearrangement uses TRBV27 and TRBJ2-2; D possibly corresponds to TRBD2 (6 bases). The V gene's germline CDR1 is MNHEY and CDR2 SMNVEV (reference sequence). The length of the CDR3 is 17 residues. Trimming removed 5 bases from V and 1 base from J, with 17 bases in between. CDR3: CASSPLTSSGNTGELFF. The CDR3, as DNA: TGTGCCAGCAGTCCACTGACTAGTAGCGGGAACACCGGGGAGCTGTTTTTT.

The CDR3 spells CASSLGTSIRNEQFF. The CDR3 nucleotides are TGTGCCAGCAGCTTAGGGACTAGTATCCGCAATGAGCAGTTCTTC. The chain combines TRBV7-9 with TRBJ2-1, with TRBD2 matching over 7 bases. The CDR3 runs to 15 residues. Germline values: CDR1 SEHNR, CDR2 FQNEAQ (reference sequence). With 1 base clipped from V and 6 bases from J, the junction kept 6 bases outside the gene matches.

This rearrangement joins TRBV2 to TRBJ2-7; D gene uncertain. Germline CDR1 SNHLY, CDR2 FYNNEI. CDR3 size: 13 residues. V lost 7 bases and J lost 0, with 10 bases in between. The CDR3 DNA reads as TGTGCCAGCATGGTAATCTTCTCCTACGAGCAGTACTTC. It is translated as CASMVIFSYEQYF.

This clonotype showed up many times. Germline and junction disagree at one end, which may indicate a read error. The CDR3 region is CASSLAGVNEQFF. The CDR3, as DNA: TGCGCCAGCAGCTTGGCAGGGGTGAATGAGCAGTTCTTC. This chain links TRBV12-3 or TRBV12-4 with TRBJ2-1, with D tentatively TRBD1 (6 bases). The CDR3 totals 13 residues.

This clonotype was seen repeatedly, ten times or more. The rearrangement links TRBV6-5 to TRBJ1-1, with D unclear. Germline CDR1 and CDR2: MNHEY and SVGAGI. Deletions cut 4 bases from V and 7 bases from J, with 16 bases between. The CDR3 has 14 amino acids. CDR3 in amino acids: CASSLRGLEGEAFF. CDR3 DNA sequence: TGTGCCAGCAGTTTACGAGGATTGGAGGGTGAAGCTTTCTTT.

The CDR3 DNA follows: TGTGCCAGCAGTCGACGGGGATCGGGTCAGCCCCAGCATTTT. As protein: CASSRRGSGQPQHF. The chain links TRBV28 to TRBJ1-5; D is unresolved. Looked up from germline, CDR1 is MDHEN and CDR2 is SYDVKM. V lost 5 bases and J 6 bases, leaving 14 bases between the germline ends. This CDR3 has 14 residues.

In its sample, this clonotype was seen a few times. The chain employs TRBV10-3 and TRBJ2-1; the D gene is possibly TRBD2 (6 bases). CDR1 ENHRY and CDR2 SYGVKD come from the germline V gene. V was shortened by 3 bases and J by 2 bases, with 17 bases between the two germline ends. CDR3 size: 17 residues. This chain's CDR3 is CAISDTGAGLTYNEQFF. The CDR3, as DNA: TGTGCCATCAGTGACACGGGTGCGGGACTGACCTACAATGAGCAGTTCTTC.